The source of this T cell receptor beta chain is a study of blood T cell repertoires in COVID-19. As for the study in general: There were acute and convalescent COVID-19 samples, and they came from the United States, Italy and Spain. PBMCs, B-cell-depleted T cells, or T cells provided the cDNA or gDNA that made up the material.

Residents of about two dozen US areas, aged roughly 18 to 89 years, made up the participants. Each participant's cohort was designated according to participant-reported clinical history. This CDR3 has 16 amino acids. CDR1 LNHNV and CDR2 YYDKDF come from the germline V gene (reference sequence). Trimming stripped 0 bases from V and 8 bases from J, with 17 bases between. Clones were read by immunoSEQ multiplex PCR, and TCRdb kept only the in-frame ones, dropping some. The table includes fewer than 350,000 clones, 70% to 90% detected once. The chain employs TRBV15 and TRBJ2-1; a weak D match, TRBD1 (6 bases). Source material: PBMCs or T cells enriched from blood (not recorded which). The clonotype was recovered from a woman aged 40 to 50 with acute COVID-19. CDR3 DNA sequence: TGTGCCACCAGCAGAGATCCCACAGGGAATTTCGATGAGCAGTTCTTC. Protein sequence: CATSRDPTGNFDEQFF.